Below, 19 T cell receptor beta chains from the same sample are listed, as sequenced in a study of OX40 agonist ivuxolimab in advanced cancers. This table comes from immunoSEQ multiplex PCR, and its TCRdb copy is limited to in-frame clones, with some not included. The sample yields 65,000 to 80,000 clones, approximately 80% seen once. Sequenced material: CD4+ or CD8+ T cells sorted from blood, taken in a trial of the OX40 agonist ivuxolimab. The receptors come from an adult with an advanced solid tumor such as melanoma, head and neck, liver or kidney cancer.

The chain couples TRBV19 to TRBJ2-4; 9 bases line up with TRBD2. Trimming took 3 bases from V and 3 from J; bases not matched to a gene: 6. This CDR3 spans 16 amino acids. Per the germline V gene, CDR1 is LNHDA and CDR2 is SQIVND (reference sequence). CDR3 coding DNA: TGTGCCAGTAGTATGTCGGCGGGGGGGCTCAAAAACATTCAGTACTTC. Its translation is CASSMSAGGLKNIQYF. Drawing the rest from reference TRBV19 and TRBJ2-4, the complete variable domain is DGGITQSPKYLFRKEGQNVTLSCEQNLNHDAMYWYRQDPGQGLRLIYYSQIVNDFQKGDIAEGYSVSREKKESFPLTVTSAQKNPTAFYLCASSMSAGGLKNIQYFGAGTRLSVL.

This clone was recorded once. The chain is built from TRBV4-1 and TRBJ2-6; D is ambiguous. V was shortened by 6 bases and J by 1 base, with 7 bases between the two germline ends. Per the germline V gene, CDR1 is MGHRA and CDR2 is YSYEKL. The CDR3 has 14 residues. DNA of the CDR3: TGCGCCAGCAGTGTCGGGTCTGGGGCCAACGTCCTGACTTTC. It codes for CASSVGSGANVLTF.

V is TRBV9 and J is TRBJ2-3; D not certain. CDR1 SGDLS and CDR2 YYNGEE come from the germline V gene. This CDR3 contains 14 residues. V was clipped by 0 bases and J by 8 bases, with 13 bases between them. The CDR3 nucleotides are TGTGCCAGCAGCGTAGAAGGTCGGACGAGTACGCAGTATTTT. This codes for CASSVEGRTSTQYF. Together with reference TRBV9 and TRBJ2-3, the CDR3 gives the full variable domain: DSGVTQTPKHLITATGQRVTLRCSPRSGDLSVYWYQQSLDQGLQFLIQYYNGEERAKGNILERFSAQQFPDLHSELNLSSLELGDSALYFCASSVEGRTSTQYFGPGTRLTVL.

The chain couples TRBV19 to TRBJ2-5; the D gene is possibly TRBD1 (7 bases). Germline CDR1 reads LNHDA; CDR2 reads SQIVND (reference sequence). The V end lost 4 bases, the J end lost 7 bases, and 19 bases lay between the germline ends. This CDR3 is 15 amino acids long. CDR3 sequence reads: CASSKTGTAEGTQYF. Here the CDR3 DNA reads TGTGCCAGTAGTAAAACCGGGACAGCGGAGGGGACCCAGTACTTC.

This chain joins TRBV18 and TRBJ1-1; D not certain. The length of the CDR3 is 14 residues. CDR1 and CDR2 from the germline V gene are KGHSH and LQKENI. The V and J ends lost 6 bases and 3 bases respectively, with 14 bases between them. The CDR3 is CASSPTAGDTEAFF. The CDR3 nucleotides read TGTGCCAGCTCCCCCACGGCCGGGGACACTGAAGCTTTCTTT.

This rearrangement joins TRBV13 to TRBJ2-3; no clear D. The V end was cut by 5 bases, the J end by 5 bases, with 8 bases between. CDR3 size: 12 residues. The V gene's germline CDR1 is PRHDT and CDR2 FYEKMQ (reference sequence). The CDR3 DNA sequence: TGTGCCAGCAGCCCATACGAAGATACGCAGTATTTT. Amino acids: CASSPYEDTQYF.

The CDR3 sequence: CASSLGLAGGWDIQYF. In DNA form, the CDR3 reads TGTGCCAGCAGCTTAGGACTAGCGGGAGGTTGGGACATTCAGTACTTC. The J gene is TRBJ2-4, the V gene TRBV7-8; 13 positions match TRBD2. The CDR3 is made up of 16 amino acids. V lost 1 base to trimming and J lost 8 bases; unmatched junction nucleotides: 5. From germline, CDR1 is SGHVS and CDR2 FQNEAQ.

The chain has TRBV2 and TRBJ2-5; 8 bases map to TRBD2. J was trimmed by 6 bases and V by 3 bases; bases with no gene match: 6. Per the germline V gene, CDR1 is SNHLY and CDR2 is FYNNEI. The CDR3 is made up of 14 amino acids. DNA for the CDR3: TGTGCCAGCAGTGATCTGGCGGGAGGAAAGACCCAGTACTTC. This translates into CASSDLAGGKTQYF.

This clone was detected a few times. The V call is TRBV6-1, the J call TRBJ1-6, with TRBD1 matching 8 bases. CDR1 is MNHNS, CDR2 SASEGT, per germline. The CDR3 runs to 14 residues. Germline trimming cut 3 bases from V and 7 bases from J; bases unmatched to any gene: 2. Here the CDR3 reads CASSDRGLNSPLHF. For the CDR3, the DNA is TGTGCCAGCAGTGACAGGGGGCTAAATTCACCCCTCCACTTT.

This chain links TRBV6-5 with TRBJ1-2; TRBD1 aligns across 7 bases. This CDR3 has 15 residues. Germline V gives CDR1 MNHEY, CDR2 SVGAGI. V lost 5 bases to trimming and J lost 6 bases; unmatched junction nucleotides: 12. DNA of the CDR3: TGTGCCAGCAGTCGATCTGACGGGACAGAACATGGCTACACCTTC. It encodes CASSRSDGTEHGYTF.

The chain is built from TRBV19 and TRBJ2-1; 11 positions agree with TRBD2. CDR1 LNHDA and CDR2 SQIVND come from the germline V gene (reference sequence). There are 16 residues in the CDR3. V lost 7 bases and J lost 2; bases outside the gene matches: 7. DNA of the CDR3: TGTGCCAGTACCCTGACGGGACTAGCGGCCTACAATGAGCAGTTCTTC. Protein sequence: CASTLTGLAAYNEQFF.

This chain connects TRBV5-4 to TRBJ2-3; 15 bases are a match to TRBD2. The germline V gene encodes CDR1 SGHNT and CDR2 YYREEE (reference sequence). The CDR3 is 17 amino acids. The V and J ends lost 4 bases and 6 bases, in that order; junction bases with no gene match: 9. Here the CDR3 DNA reads TGTGCCAGCAGCCTTGGACTAGCGGGGGGGCCAGGGGATACGCAGTATTTT. It is translated as CASSLGLAGGPGDTQYF. Full variable domain (outside the CDR3, taken from reference TRBV5-4 and TRBJ2-3): ETGVTQSPTHLIKTRGQQVTLRCSSQSGHNTVSWYQQALGQGPQFIFQYYREEENGRGNFPPRFSGLQFPNYSSELNVNALELDDSALYLCASSLGLAGGPGDTQYFGPGTRLTVL.

The V call is TRBV30, the J call TRBJ1-4; weak D call: TRBD1 (5 bases). Germline V gene sequence: CDR1 GTSNPN, CDR2 SVGIG (reference sequence). Trimming removed 5 bases from V and 7 bases from J, with 17 bases in between. The CDR3 contains 14 residues. CDR3 nucleotide sequence: TGTGCCTGGGGAGAGGCAGGGACGAGTGAAAAACTGTTTTTT. It codes for CAWGEAGTSEKLFF.

V usage is TRBV5-1 and J usage is TRBJ2-2, with a weak D call TRBD1 (5 bases). CDR1 SGHRS and CDR2 YFSETQ come from the germline V gene. CDR3 length: 14 residues. V was trimmed by 0 bases and J by 6 bases, leaving 9 bases between them. The CDR3 sequence is CASSLAGMAGELFF. The CDR3 DNA reads as TGCGCCAGCAGCTTGGCAGGGATGGCCGGGGAGCTGTTTTTT.

This sequence joins TRBV10-1 and TRBJ1-4; 9 nucleotides agree with TRBD1. The CDR3 sequence is 15 residues long. Germline V gene data show CDR1 as WNHNN and CDR2 as SYGVQD (reference sequence). Losses at the gene ends were 5 bases for V and 10 bases for J; bases not matched to a gene: 11. The CDR3 is CASSSTGGLDGKLFF. CDR3 nucleotides: TGCGCCAGCAGTTCCACAGGGGGCCTCGATGGAAAACTGTTTTTT.

The V call is TRBV10-3, the J call TRBJ2-3; 11 bases map to TRBD2. The CDR3 is made up of 16 amino acids. V lost 11 bases to trimming and J lost 0 bases; unmatched junction nucleotides: 10. Germline V gives CDR1 ENHRY, CDR2 SYGVKD. CDR3 nucleotide sequence: TGTGCCGTCCGGGGACTAGCGGATAAGAGCACAGATACGCAGTATTTT. This translates into CAVRGLADKSTDTQYF.

This chain connects TRBV28 to TRBJ1-2; 10 bases line up with TRBD1. V lost 3 bases and J lost 5; bases outside the gene matches: 3. This CDR3 has 14 residues. Germline V gives CDR1 MDHEN, CDR2 SYDVKM. The CDR3 DNA is TGTGCCAGCAGTTTGACAGGGGGCTATTATGGCTACACCTTC. This translates into CASSLTGGYYGYTF.

The chain uses TRBV2 and TRBJ2-1; TRBD1 aligns across 8 bases. Germline loops: CDR1 SNHLY, CDR2 FYNNEI. The CDR3 spans 14 residues. Losses at the gene ends were 5 bases for V and 5 bases for J; bases not matched to a gene: 5. CDR3 residues: CASSQGQVNNEQFF. The CDR3 DNA reads TGTGCCAGCAGTCAGGGACAGGTGAACAATGAGCAGTTCTTC.

The chain uses TRBV5-1 and TRBJ1-6, with D possibly being TRBD1 (6 bases). Trimming pared 0 bases from V and 10 bases from J, leaving 23 bases between. Germline V gives CDR1 SGHRS, CDR2 YFSETQ. The CDR3 has 18 amino acids. The CDR3 nucleotides read TGCGCCAGCAGCTTGGATCCTAGTGGACAGATTCCGCCCTCACCCCTCCACTTT. It translates to CASSLDPSGQIPPSPLHF.